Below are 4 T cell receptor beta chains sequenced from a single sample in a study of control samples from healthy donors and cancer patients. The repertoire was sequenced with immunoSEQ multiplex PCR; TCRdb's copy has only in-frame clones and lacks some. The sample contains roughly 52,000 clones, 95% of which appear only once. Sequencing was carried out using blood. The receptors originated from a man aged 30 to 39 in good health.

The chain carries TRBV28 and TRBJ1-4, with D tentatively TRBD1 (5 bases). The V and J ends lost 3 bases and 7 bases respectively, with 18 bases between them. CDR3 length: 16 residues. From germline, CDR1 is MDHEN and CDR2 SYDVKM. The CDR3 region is CASSLPRRYQGEKLFF. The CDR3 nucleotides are TGTGCCAGCAGTTTGCCCAGGCGATACCAGGGTGAAAAACTGTTTTTT.

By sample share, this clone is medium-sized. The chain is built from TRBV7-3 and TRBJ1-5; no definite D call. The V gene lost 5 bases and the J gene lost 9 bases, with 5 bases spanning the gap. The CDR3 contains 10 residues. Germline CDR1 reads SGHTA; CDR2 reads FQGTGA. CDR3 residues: CASSGRPQHF. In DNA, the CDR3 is TGTGCCAGCAGCGGTAGGCCCCAGCATTTT. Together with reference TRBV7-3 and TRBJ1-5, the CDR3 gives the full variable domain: GAGVSQTPSNKVTEKGKYVELRCDPISGHTALYWYRQSLGQGPEFLIYFQGTGAADDSGLPNDRFFAVRPEGSVSTLKIQRTERGDSAVYLCASSGRPQHFGDGTRLSIL.

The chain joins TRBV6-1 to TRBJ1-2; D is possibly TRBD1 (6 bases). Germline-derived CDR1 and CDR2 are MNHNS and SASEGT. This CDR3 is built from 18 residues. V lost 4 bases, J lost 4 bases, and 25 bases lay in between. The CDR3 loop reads CASSVGWTVGPTPYGYTF. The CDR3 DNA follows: TGTGCCAGCAGTGTCGGGTGGACAGTGGGGCCTACTCCCTATGGCTACACCTTC.

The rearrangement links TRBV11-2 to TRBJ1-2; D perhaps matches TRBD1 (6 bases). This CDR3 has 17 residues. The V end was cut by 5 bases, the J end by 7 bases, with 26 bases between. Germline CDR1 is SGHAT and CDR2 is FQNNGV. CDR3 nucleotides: TGTGCCAGCAGCCCCCGAAGGCTACAGGGCGGGATAAGTGGCTACACCTTC. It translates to CASSPRRLQGGISGYTF.